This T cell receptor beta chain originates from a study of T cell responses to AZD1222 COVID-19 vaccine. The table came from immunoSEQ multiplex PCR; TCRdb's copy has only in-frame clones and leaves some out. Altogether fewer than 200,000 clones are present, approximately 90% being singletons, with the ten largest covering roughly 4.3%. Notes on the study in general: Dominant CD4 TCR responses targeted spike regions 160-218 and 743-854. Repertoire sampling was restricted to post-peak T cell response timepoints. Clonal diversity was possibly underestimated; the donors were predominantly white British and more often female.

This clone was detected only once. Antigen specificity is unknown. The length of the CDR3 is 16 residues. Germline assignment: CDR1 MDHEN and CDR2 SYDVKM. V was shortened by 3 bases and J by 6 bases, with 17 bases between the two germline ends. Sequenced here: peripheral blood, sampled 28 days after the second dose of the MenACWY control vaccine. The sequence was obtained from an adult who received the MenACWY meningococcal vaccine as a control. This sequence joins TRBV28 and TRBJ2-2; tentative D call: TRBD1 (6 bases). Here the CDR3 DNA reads TGTGCCAGCAGTTTGCGGCCAGGGGTGTATCCCGGGGAGCTGTTTTTT. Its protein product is CASSLRPGVYPGELFF.